The entry below describes one T cell receptor beta chain. This sample stems from a study of control samples from healthy donors and cancer patients. The V gene's germline CDR1 is SGHTA and CDR2 FQGNSA. The CDR3 spans 14 residues. The J segment lost 2 bases and the V segment lost 4 bases, leaving 1 base of the junction unmatched. Sequenced by immunoSEQ multiplex PCR; TCRdb stores in-frame clones only, minus some. The sample has roughly 120,000 clones, 88% seen once. Material for sequencing was blood. The sequence came from a man in his forties in good health. This chain links TRBV7-2 with TRBJ2-7; 11 bases are shared with TRBD2. CDR3 protein: CASSWGLAAYEQYF. Written as DNA, the CDR3 is TGTGCCAGCAGCTGGGGACTAGCGGCCTACGAGCAGTACTTC.